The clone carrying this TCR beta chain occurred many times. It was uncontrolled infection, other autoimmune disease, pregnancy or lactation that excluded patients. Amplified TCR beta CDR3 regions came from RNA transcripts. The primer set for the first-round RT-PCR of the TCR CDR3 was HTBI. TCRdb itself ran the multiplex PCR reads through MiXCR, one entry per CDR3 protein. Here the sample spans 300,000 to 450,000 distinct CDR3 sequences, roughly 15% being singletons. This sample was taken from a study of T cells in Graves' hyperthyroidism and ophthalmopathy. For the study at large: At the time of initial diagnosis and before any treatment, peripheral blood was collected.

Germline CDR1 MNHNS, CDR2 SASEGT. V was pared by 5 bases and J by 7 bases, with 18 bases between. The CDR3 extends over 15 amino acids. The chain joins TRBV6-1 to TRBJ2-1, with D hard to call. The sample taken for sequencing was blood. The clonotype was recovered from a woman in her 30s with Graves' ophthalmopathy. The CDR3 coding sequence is TGTGCCAGCAGTCATCGAACCCAAGGTGGGAATGAGCAGTTCTTC. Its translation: CASSHRTQGGNEQFF.